The 5 T cell receptor beta chains given below trace back to one sample, sequenced in a study of radiation and T cells in renal cell carcinoma. Treatment: treatment-naive control, cytoreductive nephrectomy. The data were produced by immunoSEQ multiplex PCR, yet TCRdb's version contains in-frame clones alone and is incomplete. The table shows some 10,000 clones, with roughly 60% occurring only once. The sample here was tumor tissue, taken from a patient whose treatment was nephrectomy without radiotherapy. These receptors were obtained from a man between 35 and 55 years old with renal cell carcinoma.

Only one count was recorded for this clone. V gene TRBV7-9 combines with J gene TRBJ2-1, with 7 bases fitting TRBD1. This CDR3 has 15 amino acids. V shed 6 bases and J 12 bases; nucleotides not matched to a gene: 17. The germline V gene encodes CDR1 SEHNR and CDR2 FQNEAQ (reference sequence). CDR3 coding DNA: TGTGCCAGCAGTACTACCGGGACAGACACAATAGGGCAGTTCTTC. Protein product: CASSTTGTDTIGQFF.

Sample share makes this clone medium-sized. This rearrangement joins TRBV7-9 to TRBJ2-1; D gene uncertain. The CDR3 loop spans 12 amino acids. Trimming shortened V by 5 bases and J by 7 bases, and 9 bases separated the two germline ends. Germline CDR1 SEHNR, CDR2 FQNEAQ (reference sequence). CDR3 sequence (DNA): TGTGCCAGCAGCCCTCAGTGGAATGAGCAGTTCTTC. Protein sequence: CASSPQWNEQFF.

The chain employs TRBV6-6 and TRBJ1-1, with D possibly matching TRBD1 (5 bases). Germline CDR1 reads MNHNY; CDR2 reads SVGAGI (reference sequence). The CDR3 totals 14 residues. The V end lost 5 bases, the J end lost 1 base, and 11 bases lay between the germline ends. The CDR3 DNA is TGTGCCAGCAGTCCCGGGACGGCGAACACTGAAGCTTTCTTT. Translated: CASSPGTANTEAFF.

This clone was counted only a few times. The chain joins TRBV27 to TRBJ1-1, with 7 positions matching TRBD1. Germline CDR1 is MNHEY and CDR2 is SMNVEV (reference sequence). The CDR3 is made up of 13 amino acids. Losses at the gene ends were 5 bases for V and 10 bases for J; bases not matched to a gene: 10. The CDR3 is CASSPFDRVGAFF. For the CDR3, the DNA is TGTGCCAGCAGTCCGTTCGACAGGGTCGGAGCTTTCTTT.

The chain combines TRBV19 with TRBJ2-3; maybe TRBD2 (6 bases). V shed 0 bases and J shed 5 bases, with 12 bases lying between them. CDR1 and CDR2 (germline): LNHDA, SQIVND (reference sequence). This CDR3 is 15 amino acids long. CDR3 coding DNA: TGTGCCAGTAGTATAGATGGAGGGGTGGAAGATACGCAGTATTTT. Amino acids: CASSIDGGVEDTQYF.